This T cell receptor (beta chain) was captured in a study of Ad26.COV2.S vaccination and SARS-CoV-2 variants (dated by TCRdb to the early 2020s). For context, the study as a whole: Donors in the vaccine arm were drawn from COV1001, a phase I-IIa trial of Ad26.COV2.S in healthy adults that was multicentre, randomized, double-blind and placebo-controlled. Dosing of Ad26.COV2.S was intramuscular, at either 5x10^10 or 1x10^11 viral particles, delivered as one shot or as two shots spaced 56 days apart. TCRbeta repertoire sequencing served as the tool for gauging how specific and how broad the SARS-CoV-2-reactive T cell receptors were following Ad26.COV2.S vaccination. The TCR-sequenced set comprised approximately 30 samples: some 19 Ad26.COV2.S vaccine recipients, 5 placebo recipients and 8 SARS-CoV-2 convalescent individuals. Trial participants were randomized into five groups of five, in which low-dose or high-dose Ad26.COV2.S was given once or twice, or placebo was given on both occasions. Throughout the experiments and outcome assessment, investigators stayed blinded to trial group allocation. The research as a whole found: After vaccination, substantial breadth of spike-specific CD8+ and CD4+ T cell responses was reported. Vaccine and placebo recipients had similar non-spike TCR breadth, a finding consistent with the vaccine containing only spike. Comparing responses between vaccine doses or regimens was not something the study was powered to do. Higher spike-specific TCR breadth was observed in Ad26.COV2.S recipients than in placebo recipients (P = 0.0014). The authors noted that the TCR breadth and depth analyses may have underestimated total T cell responses.

The sample's treatment or condition label, decoded: roughly 20 received Ad26.COV2.S at low or high dose, single or two shots; about 5 received placebo; per-sample allocation not given. For vaccine and placebo recipients, the sequenced repertoires came from samples collected on day 63 after the first injection. Between 29 July and 7 August 2020, Cohort 1b enrolled 25 adults aged 18-55 years at one site in Boston, USA. Ad26.COV2.S consisted of a replication-incompetent adenovirus type 26 vector by which a prefusion-stabilized SARS-CoV-2 spike protein from the original Wuhan strain was expressed. The germline V gene provides CDR1 MGHDK and CDR2 SYGVNS. The CDR3 contains 16 residues, cysteine and phenylalanine counted. CDR3 DNA is the only sequence kept; it has 48 bases, read in frame from the first base. Relative to germline, V is missing 0 bases and J is missing 4 bases, with 8 bases of the junction outside any gene match.

Concerning this clone: Its antigen is unknown. Per-base qualities were not stored, and no clone one base away is much larger.

TCRbeta CDR3 regions were sequenced with the immunoSEQ Assay. After extraction, genomic DNA underwent amplification by bias-controlled multiplex PCR, followed by high-throughput sequencing. Regarding the original processing steps: Collapsing and filtering of sequences were performed to quantify the absolute abundance of each unique TCRbeta CDR3 region. T cell fraction was estimated by normalizing TCRbeta template counts to usable DNA, with usable DNA measured through amplification of reference genes found in all nucleated cells. Repertoire TCRs were annotated as SARS-CoV-2-specific by exact matching of V gene, CDR3 amino acid sequence and J gene to a known reactive TCR set. The reference SARS-CoV-2 TCR set was obtained from MIRA and was filtered for enrichment in COVID-19-positive ImmuneCODE repertoires, whereby public or cross-reactive TCRs were removed. Based on the MIRA antigens, annotated TCRs were further analysed at the level of specific ORF or position within ORF. Depth was the summed frequency of annotated unique rearrangements, while breadth was defined as annotated unique rearrangements over total unique productive rearrangements. Two-sided Wilcoxon rank-sum tests were applied when comparing TCR breadth between groups. TCRdb mirrors the immuneACCESS table, restricted to in-frame sequences. Some clones are absent from its copies; in checked studies, under half trace to an unresolved V gene, and the reason for the others is unknown. That table supplies the V and J calls and clone size; D and trimming were determined from the DNA. The sample has about 680,000 clones on record, roughly 90% of them singletons. The ten largest clones represent about 1.5% of the sample.

Sample: peripheral blood, taken in a trial of Ad26.COV2.S vaccine versus placebo. This chain is built from TRBV25-1 and TRBJ1-2; 7 middle bases align to TRBD1. This sequence was found in a person between 18 and 65 years old who received the Ad26.COV2.S COVID-19 vaccine or a placebo. The bases read TGTGCCAGCAGTGAATATGGGGGGACAGACACCTATGGCTACACCTTC. Translated, it reads CASSEYGGTDTYGYTF.